The rows below give T cell receptor beta chains drawn from one sample of a study of T cells after yellow fever vaccination. TCRdb re-called the 5' RACE reads through MiXCR, storing one row per CDR3 protein. This sample yields roughly 310,000 distinct CDR3 sequences, of which roughly 3.5% are seen a single time; 23% belongs to the top ten. Sequenced here: PBMCs, sampled on the day of the yellow fever booster vaccination. These receptors were collected from a young man who received the YFV17D yellow fever vaccine. Both conserved end residues are part of each CDR3.

v_call cdr3_aa
TRBV29-1 CSVEWDRGRRTEAFF
TRBV5-1 CASSLVYGRGSYNEQFF
TRBV12-3/TRBV12-4 CASSFRGAPRDTQYF
TRBV14 CASSQRRLGKNIQYF
TRBV11-1 CASSYGTGGASTGELFF
TRBV20-1 CSHPGAETQYF
TRBV10-3 CAISETGLSYEQYF
TRBV2 CASSGVDRGNQYF
TRBV5-1 CASSLAVDGLTGELFF
TRBV10-3 CAIGGTSSGANVLTF
TRBV20-1 CSVTKRGAKIFANTGELFF
TRBV5-1 CASSSELGGELFF
TRBV6-5 CASSYSAEQFF
TRBV20-1 CSAGFRTGAAYEQYF
TRBV19 CASSGTGQSNSGANVLTF
TRBV6-2/TRBV6-3 CASSYSFGGYNEQFF
TRBV5-1 CASSLLSIPETQYF
TRBV14 CASSSRAEMGTDTQYF
TRBV5-5 CASSLEGTSGPAKNIQYF
TRBV20-1 CSATTPSEQYF
TRBV4-3 CASSQLSTGVVSSGTGELFF
TRBV30 CAWSVGGSSARPEAFF
TRBV29-1 CSVDIGGSVISETQYF
TRBV6-2/TRBV6-3 CASSYTSEGTQYF
TRBV12-3/TRBV12-4 CASSRGGRGPLNEQFF
TRBV20-1 CSARDRLAGTDTQYF
TRBV7-2 CASSPQRGANEQFF
TRBV29-1 CSVEYPGTETYEQYF
TRBV27 CASSAQLDPFTDTQYF
TRBV9 CASGKTGTQETQYF
TRBV30 CAWSVVFAAEAFF
TRBV15 CATSRDRTRSGPQHF
TRBV11-1 CASSLEEGTEAFF
TRBV27 CASSRKPQGEAGANVLTF